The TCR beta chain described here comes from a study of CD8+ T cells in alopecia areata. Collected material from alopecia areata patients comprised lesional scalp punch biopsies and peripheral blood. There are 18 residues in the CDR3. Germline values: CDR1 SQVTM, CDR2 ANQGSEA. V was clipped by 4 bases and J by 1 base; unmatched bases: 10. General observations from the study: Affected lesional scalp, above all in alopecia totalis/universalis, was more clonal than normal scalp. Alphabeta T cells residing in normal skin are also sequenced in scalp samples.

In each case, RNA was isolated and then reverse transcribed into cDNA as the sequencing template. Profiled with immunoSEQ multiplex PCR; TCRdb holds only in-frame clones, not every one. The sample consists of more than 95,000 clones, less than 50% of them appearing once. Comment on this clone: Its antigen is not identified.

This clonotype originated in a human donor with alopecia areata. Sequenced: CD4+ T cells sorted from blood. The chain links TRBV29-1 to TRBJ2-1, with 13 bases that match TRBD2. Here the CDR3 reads CSVAPGTSGASSYNEQFF. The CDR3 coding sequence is TGCAGCGTTGCCCCCGGGACTAGCGGGGCCTCTTCCTACAATGAGCAGTTCTTC.